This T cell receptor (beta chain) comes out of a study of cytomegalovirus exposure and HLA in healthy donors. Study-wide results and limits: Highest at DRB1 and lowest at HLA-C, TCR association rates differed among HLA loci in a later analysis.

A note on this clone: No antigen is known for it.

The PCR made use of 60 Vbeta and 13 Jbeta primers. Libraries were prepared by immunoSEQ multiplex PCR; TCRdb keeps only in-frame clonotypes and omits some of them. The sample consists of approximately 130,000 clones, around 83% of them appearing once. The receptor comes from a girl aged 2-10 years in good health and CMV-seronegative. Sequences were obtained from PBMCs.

The CDR3 region has the DNA TGCGCCAGCAGCGCAACAGGTAAACCAAAGCAGTTCTTC. Translating gives CASSATGKPKQFF. The V and J genes are TRBV5-1 and TRBJ2-1; perhaps TRBD1 as D (5 bases). This CDR3 comprises 13 residues. V was shortened by 4 bases and J by 11 bases, with 16 bases between the two germline ends. Germline lookup yields CDR1 SGHRS and CDR2 YFSETQ.